A single sample is the source of the 3 T cell receptor beta chains below, sequenced in a study. TCRdb re-analysed the 5' RACE reads in MiXCR, keeping a single row per CDR3 protein. The table has almost 9,000 distinct CDR3 sequences, approximately 26% seen once. The sample taken for sequencing was naive CD4+ T cells sorted from a lymph node. Subset given: naive CD4+ T cells, CD4+CD45RA+CD25-. The receptors come from a female donor with breast cancer.

This clonotype was observed at least ten times. This rearrangement joins TRBV7-2 to TRBJ2-3; D could derive from TRBD1 or TRBD2 (5 bases each). Germline CDR1 SGHTA, CDR2 FQGNSA. V lost 1 base to trimming and J lost 5 bases, with 13 bases between them. The CDR3 is 15 amino acids. The CDR3 here is CASSLGGVLLDTQYF. CDR3 nucleotides: TGTGCCAGCAGCTTAGGAGGGGTGTTATTAGATACGCAGTATTTT.

The chain is built from TRBV7-2 and TRBJ1-6; unclear D gene. The CDR3 runs 15 residues. Trimming took off 7 bases at V and 10 bases at J, with 20 bases between the two ends. Per the germline V gene, CDR1 is SGHTA and CDR2 is FQGNSA. CDR3 sequence: CASTRAEVLSSPLHF. CDR3 sequence (DNA): TGTGCCAGCACCCGCGCAGAAGTGCTTTCCTCACCCCTCCACTTT.

To note about this clonotype: A much larger clone lies a single base off, so this may be a read error. The chain is built from TRBV20-1 and TRBJ2-7; 9 positions agree with TRBD2. The J segment lost 7 bases and the V segment lost 4 bases, leaving 11 bases of the junction unmatched. The CDR3 has 14 residues. Germline lookup yields CDR1 DFQATT and CDR2 SNEGSKA (reference sequence). This CDR3 reads CSAIVASGVEEQYV. In DNA, the CDR3 is TGCAGTGCTATAGTGGCTAGCGGGGTGGAAGAGCAGTACGTC.